The source of this TCR beta chain is a study of T-cell reconstitution after alpha-beta-depleted transplantation in children. TCRbeta library construction was performed incorporating unique molecular identifiers. TCRdb re-analysed the PCR reads in MiXCR, keeping a single row per CDR3 protein. The sample holds roughly 300,000 distinct CDR3 sequences; about 10% are singletons and the top ten take 10%. This clonotype was detected ten times or more. J was trimmed by 3 bases and V by 3 bases; bases with no gene match: 5. CDR3 length: 15 amino acids. Germline V gene data show CDR1 as ENHRY and CDR2 as SYGVKD.

Sequenced material: PBMCs from the stem cell graft donor, taken from the stem cell graft. V and J are TRBV10-3 and TRBJ2-7; TRBD1 aligns across 10 bases. The clonotype originates from a human donor who donated a stem cell graft to a child with SCID. CDR3 bases: TGTGCCATCAGTGATACTAGGACAGGGGGCTACGAGCAGTACTTC. Translating it yields CAISDTRTGGYEQYF.